This T cell receptor beta chain was obtained from a study of blood T cell repertoires in COVID-19. Across the whole study: Collection of acute and convalescent COVID-19 samples took place in the United States, Italy and Spain. T cells, B-cell-depleted T cells, or PBMCs provided the cDNA or gDNA that served as material.

Which cohort a participant joined came from the clinical history participants gave. Sequencing was performed with immunoSEQ multiplex PCR; in TCRdb, only in-frame clones are kept and a portion is missing. The top ten clones hold around 1.9% of a sample with 380,000 or so clones, around 90% of them seen once. This clone was detected a few times. The CDR3 spans 13 residues. Trimming cost V 4 bases and J 5 bases; bases outside gene matches: 5. The V gene's germline CDR1 is SGHNT and CDR2 YYREEE (reference sequence). V and J are TRBV5-4 and TRBJ1-2, with TRBD1 matching 7 bases. The sequence was obtained from a woman between 40 and 50 years old with acute COVID-19. The material sequenced was PBMCs or T cells enriched from blood (not recorded which). CDR3: CASSTGQLYGYTF. CDR3 nucleotides: TGTGCCAGCAGCACGGGACAGTTATATGGCTACACCTTC.